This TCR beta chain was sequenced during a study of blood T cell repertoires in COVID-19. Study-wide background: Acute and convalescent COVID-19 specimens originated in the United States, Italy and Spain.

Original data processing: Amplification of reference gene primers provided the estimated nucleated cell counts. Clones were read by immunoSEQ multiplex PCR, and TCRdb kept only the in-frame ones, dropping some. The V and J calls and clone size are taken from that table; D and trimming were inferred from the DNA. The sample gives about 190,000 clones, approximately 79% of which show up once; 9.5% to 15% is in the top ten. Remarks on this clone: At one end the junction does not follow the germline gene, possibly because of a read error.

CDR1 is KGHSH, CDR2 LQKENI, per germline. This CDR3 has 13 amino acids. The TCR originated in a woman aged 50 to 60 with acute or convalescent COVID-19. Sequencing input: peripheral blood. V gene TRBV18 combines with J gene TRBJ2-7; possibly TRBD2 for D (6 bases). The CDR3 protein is CASSSPPLAKQYF. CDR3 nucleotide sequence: TGTGCCAGCTCATCACCACCCCTAGCGAAGCAGTACTTC. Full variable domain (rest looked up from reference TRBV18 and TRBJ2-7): NAGVMQNPRHLVRRRGQEARLRCSPMKGHSHVYWYRQLPEEGLKFMVYLQKENIIDESGMPKERFSAEFPKEGPSILRIQQVVRGDSAAYFCASSSPPLAKQYFGPGTRLTVT.